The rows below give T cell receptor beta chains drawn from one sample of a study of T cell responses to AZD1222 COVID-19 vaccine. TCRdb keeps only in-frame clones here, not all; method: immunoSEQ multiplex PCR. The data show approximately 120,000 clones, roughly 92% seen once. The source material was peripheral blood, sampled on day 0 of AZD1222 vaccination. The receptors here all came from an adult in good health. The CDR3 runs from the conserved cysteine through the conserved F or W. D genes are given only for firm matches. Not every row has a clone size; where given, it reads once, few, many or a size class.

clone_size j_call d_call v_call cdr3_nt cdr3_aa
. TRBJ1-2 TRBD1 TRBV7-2 TGTGCCAGCAGCTTAGCAGGGACAGCTAACTATGGCTACACCTTC CASSLAGTANYGYTF
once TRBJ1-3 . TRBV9 TGTGCCAGCAGCGTATCCGGAGGAAACACCATATATTTT CASSVSGGNTIYF
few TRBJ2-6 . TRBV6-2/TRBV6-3 TGTGCCAGCAGCCCTATAAGGGCAGATAGCTCTGGGGCCAACGTCCTGACTTTC CASSPIRADSSGANVLTF
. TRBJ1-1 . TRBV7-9 TGTGCCAGCAGCAACCGAGGACAGCGGAACACTGAAGCTTTCTTT CASSNRGQRNTEAFF
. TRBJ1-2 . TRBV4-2 TGTGCCAGCAGCCAAGATGGGGCGGCAGGCTACACCTTC CASSQDGAAGYTF
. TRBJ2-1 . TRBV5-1 TGCGCCAGCAGCTTGGACCCTAGCTACAATGAGCAGTTCTTC CASSLDPSYNEQFF
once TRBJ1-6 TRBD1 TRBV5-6 TGTGCCAGCAGCCCGGGACAGCGGAATTCACCCCTCCACTTT CASSPGQRNSPLHF
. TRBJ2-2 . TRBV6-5 TGTGCCAGCAGTTACTTTAGTACCGGGGAGCTGTTTTTT CASSYFSTGELFF
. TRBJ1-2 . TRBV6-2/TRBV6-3 TGTGCCAGCAGTATCCCTCGACAGTCTGCTAACTATGGCTACACCTTC CASSIPRQSANYGYTF
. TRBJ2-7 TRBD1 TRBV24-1 TGTGCCACCGCCGGGACAGGGAAATACGAGCAGTACTTC CATAGTGKYEQYF
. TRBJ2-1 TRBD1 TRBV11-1 TGTGCCAGCAGCGCTGGGACAGGATCATACAATGAGCAGTTCTTC CASSAGTGSYNEQFF
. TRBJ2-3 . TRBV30 TGTGCCTGGAGTGATGGGGGCCAGTGGACAGATACGCAGTATTTT CAWSDGGQWTDTQYF
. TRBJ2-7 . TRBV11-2 TGTGCCAGCAGCCACCCGGACAGACCAACCTACGAGCAGTACTTC CASSHPDRPTYEQYF
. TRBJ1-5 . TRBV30 TGTGCCTGGAGTCCGGCGGGGGATCAGCCCCAGCATTTT CAWSPAGDQPQHF
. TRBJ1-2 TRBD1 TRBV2 TGTGCCAGCAGTGACCCCAGACAGGGGGATGGCTACACCTTC CASSDPRQGDGYTF
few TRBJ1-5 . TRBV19 TGTGCCAGTAGTCTGAGGGAATACAATCAGCCCCAGCATTTT CASSLREYNQPQHF
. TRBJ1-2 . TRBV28 TGTGCCAGCAGTTTAAGAGGGCACTATGGCTACACCTTC CASSLRGHYGYTF
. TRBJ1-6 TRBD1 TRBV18 TGTGCCAGCTCACAACAACAGGGGGCGATGAATTCACCCCTCCACTTT CASSQQQGAMNSPLHF
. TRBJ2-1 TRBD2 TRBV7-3 TGTGCCAGCAGCTCGGTGAAGCGGGGCTACAATGAGCAGTTCTTC CASSSVKRGYNEQFF
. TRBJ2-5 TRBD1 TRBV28 TGTGCCAGCAGTCTCACAGGGGGCAAGGAGACCCAGTACTTC CASSLTGGKETQYF
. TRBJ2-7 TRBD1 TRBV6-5 TGTGCCAGCAGTTACTCGGGACAGGGTCGGTACGAGCAGTACTTC CASSYSGQGRYEQYF
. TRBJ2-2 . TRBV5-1 TGCGCCAGCAGCTTGGCTACCACAATGAACACCGGGGAGCTGTTTTTT CASSLATTMNTGELFF
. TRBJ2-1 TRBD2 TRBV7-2 TGTGCCAGCAGCTTAGGACTAGCGGGGATCCATGAGCAGTTCTTC CASSLGLAGIHEQFF
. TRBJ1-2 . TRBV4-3 TGCGCCAGCAGCCAAGCTCAAGGCCTTGGCTACACCTTC CASSQAQGLGYTF
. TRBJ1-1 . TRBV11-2 TGTGCCAGCAGCTTAGGGGGTCGTGAAGCTTTCTTT CASSLGGREAFF
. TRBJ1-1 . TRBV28 TGTGCCAGCAGTTCGACAGCCAGGGGCACTGAAGCTTTCTTT CASSSTARGTEAFF
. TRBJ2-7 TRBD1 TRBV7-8 TGTGCCAGCAGCCAGGGGGCCCCTCTCGAGCAGTACTTC CASSQGAPLEQYF
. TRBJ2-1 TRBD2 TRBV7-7 TGTGCTAGCAGCTATGGCGGGGGGGCCAACAATGAGCAGTTCTTC CASSYGGGANNEQFF
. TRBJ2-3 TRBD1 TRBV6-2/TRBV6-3 TGTGCCACGAGCCCTGGGACAGGGTACGCAGATACGCAGTATTTT CATSPGTGYADTQYF
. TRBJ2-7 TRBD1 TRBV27 TGTGCCAGCGTCCACCTTGGGACAGGGTCGTACGAGCAGTACTTC CASVHLGTGSYEQYF
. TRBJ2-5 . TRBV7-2 TGTGCCAGCAGCTTAGTAAGCTCGCAAGAGACCCAGTACTTC CASSLVSSQETQYF
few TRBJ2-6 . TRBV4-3 TGCGCCAGCAGCCCGGACAGTAGCTCTGGGGCCAACGTCCTGACTTTC CASSPDSSSGANVLTF
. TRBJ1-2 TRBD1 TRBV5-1 TGCGCCAGCAGCCCGGGACAGAACTATGGCTACACCTTC CASSPGQNYGYTF
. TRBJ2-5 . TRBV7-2 TGTGCCAGCAGCTTAGTGGGCAGGGAGACCCAGTACTTC CASSLVGRETQYF